This T cell receptor beta chain is drawn from a study of Tregs in tolerant kidney transplant recipients. Profiling relied on immunoSEQ multiplex PCR, and the TCRdb table lists in-frame clones only, not all of them. The sample shows 55,000 to 75,000 clones, around 87% of them seen only once. Recipients received nonmyeloablative bone marrow transplants from related graft donors, with transient mixed chimerism. This CDR3 is 11 amino acids long. The V gene lost 6 bases and the J gene lost 9 bases, with 6 bases spanning the gap. Germline lookup yields CDR1 SNHLY and CDR2 FYNNEI. The rearrangement joins TRBV2 to TRBJ1-6; TRBD1 is a possible D gene (6 bases). Sequencing was performed on CD4+ T cells from blood (PBMCs), taken 6 months after the transplant. The TCR comes from a human patient who received a combined kidney and bone marrow transplant. Some T cells may be the graft donor's. The CDR3 protein is CASRQGSPLHF. The CDR3 DNA follows: TGTGCCAGCAGACAGGGTTCACCCCTCCACTTT. The whole variable domain, filled in from reference TRBV2 and TRBJ1-6, reads EPEVTQTPSHQVTQMGQEVILRCVPISNHLYFYWYRQILGQKVEFLVSFYNNEISEKSEIFDDQFSVERPDGSNFTLKIRSTKLEDSAMYFCASRQGSPLHFGNGTRLTVT.